The 32 T cell receptor beta chains presented below share a single source sample, sequenced in a study of T-cell memory formation after mild COVID-19. TCRdb re-analysed the 5' RACE reads in MiXCR, keeping a single row per CDR3 protein. Of 550,000 to 600,000 distinct CDR3 sequences listed, roughly 21% are singletons. Sequences were obtained from PBMCs or a T cell subset sorted from them (not recorded which). The receptors here all came from an adult woman who had mild COVID-19 (a few samples of this study predate the infection). Cell type and time point are not known.

This clonotype was observed a few times. The rearrangement uses TRBV7-3 and TRBJ2-1; D is possibly TRBD1 (7 bases). Germline V gives CDR1 SGHTA, CDR2 FQGTGA. CDR3 length equals 14 residues. With 7 bases removed from V and 6 bases from J, the gap between germline ends came to 16 bases. DNA of the CDR3: TGTGCCAGCAAGGTTTCAGGGGGGAGCAATGAGCAGTTCTTC. This sequence encodes CASKVSGGSNEQFF.

This sequence joins TRBV5-1 and TRBJ2-2; 7 bases are shared with TRBD1. The CDR3 is 15 amino acids. The V gene end was trimmed by 0 bases and the J gene end by 5 bases; junction bases not matched to a gene: 4. Germline lookup yields CDR1 SGHRS and CDR2 YFSETQ. The CDR3 DNA reads TGCGCCAGCAGCTTGGCCTCACAGGGGACCGGGGAGCTGTTTTTT. This codes for CASSLASQGTGELFF.

This sequence joins TRBV12-3 or TRBV12-4 and TRBJ2-7; 7 nucleotides match TRBD1. The CDR3 totals 13 residues. The trim removed 6 bases at V and 2 bases at J, leaving 4 bases unmatched. The CDR3, as DNA: TGTGCCAGCAGGTGGGACAGTACCTACGAGCAGTACTTC. Translated: CASRWDSTYEQYF.

This clonotype has just a few counts. V and J are TRBV29-1 and TRBJ2-1; TRBD1 matches at 11 bases. The CDR3 covers 16 residues. Germline trimming cut 6 bases from V and 2 bases from J; bases unmatched to any gene: 9. The germline V gene has CDR1 SQVTM and CDR2 ANQGSEA. The CDR3 loop reads CSVRPTGQGAYNEQFF. CDR3 DNA sequence: TGCAGCGTGAGACCTACGGGACAGGGGGCCTACAATGAGCAGTTCTTC.

This clonotype was observed a few times. CDR3 DNA: TGTGCCAGCAGTTACGGGTCAGGGGGCACTGAAGCTTTCTTT. Its translation: CASSYGSGGTEAFF. This sequence joins TRBV6-5 and TRBJ1-1; 7 bases map to TRBD1. This CDR3 comprises 14 residues. The germline V gene encodes CDR1 MNHEY and CDR2 SVGAGI. V shed 2 bases, J shed 4 bases, and the junction held 4 bases outside the gene matches.

This clonotype was seen repeatedly, ten times or more. This chain connects TRBV5-1 to TRBJ1-1; 7 bases fit TRBD1. Germline CDR1 is SGHRS and CDR2 is YFSETQ. The CDR3 runs to 15 residues. The ends lost 4 bases at V and 4 bases at J; junction bases unmatched: 10. This CDR3 reads CASSAVTGAATEAFF. DNA of the CDR3: TGCGCCAGCAGCGCAGTCACAGGGGCTGCCACTGAAGCTTTCTTT.

In this sample, this clonotype turned up once. The chain recombines TRBV7-2 with TRBJ1-3; 7 bases fit TRBD1. CDR1 SGHTA and CDR2 FQGNSA come from the germline V gene. V gave up 3 bases and J gave up 2 bases; unmatched junction bases: 4. This CDR3 is 15 amino acids long. The DNA for the CDR3 is TGTGCCAGCAGCTTGCTACAGGGGACTGGAAACACCATATATTTT. It translates to CASSLLQGTGNTIYF.

This clonotype was observed at least ten times. The J gene is TRBJ2-3, the V gene TRBV7-6; D unclear. Germline V gene lookup returns CDR1 SGHVS and CDR2 FNYEAQ. V was trimmed by 3 bases and J by 2 bases, leaving 6 bases between them. This CDR3 is 13 amino acids long. CDR3 amino acids: CASSFHLTDTQYF. CDR3 DNA: TGTGCCAGCAGCTTTCACCTCACAGATACGCAGTATTTT.

Only a few counts were recorded for this clonotype. The chain is built from TRBV12-3 or TRBV12-4 and TRBJ2-2, with TRBD1 as a possible D gene (6 bases). The V and J ends lost 3 bases and 0 bases respectively, with 14 bases between them. This CDR3 region has 17 residues. CDR3 amino acids: CASSLDGDTANTGELFF. For the CDR3, the DNA is TGTGCCAGCAGTTTGGACGGGGACACCGCGAACACCGGGGAGCTGTTTTTT.

The chain links TRBV10-3 to TRBJ1-2; D gene uncertain. V was trimmed by 3 bases and J by 1 base, leaving 9 bases between them. The CDR3 runs to 14 residues. Germline CDR1 is ENHRY and CDR2 is SYGVKD. This CDR3 reads CAISEPDGNYGYTF. The CDR3, as DNA: TGTGCCATCAGTGAACCCGACGGTAACTATGGCTACACCTTC.

This clonotype came up many times. The genes are TRBV5-1 and TRBJ2-7; 10 bases line up with TRBD1. J lost 2 bases, V lost 2 bases, and 4 bases had no gene match. The germline V gene encodes CDR1 SGHRS and CDR2 YFSETQ. The CDR3 consists of 15 residues. CDR3 sequence: CASSLRTGGPYEQYF. In DNA form, the CDR3 reads TGCGCCAGCAGCTTAAGGACAGGGGGACCCTACGAGCAGTACTTC.

This rearrangement joins TRBV4-3 to TRBJ1-1; tentative D call: TRBD1 (5 bases). In germline, CDR1 is LGHNA, CDR2 YSLEER. Deletions cut 1 base from V and 6 bases from J, with 12 bases between. This CDR3 has 14 amino acids. The CDR3 is CASSQVRGGPEAFF. The CDR3 nucleotides are TGCGCCAGCAGCCAAGTACGGGGCGGGCCTGAAGCTTTCTTT.

V and J are TRBV2 and TRBJ2-3; TRBD2 aligns across 16 bases. J gave up 4 bases and V 6 bases, and 10 bases lay outside the gene matches. Germline values: CDR1 SNHLY, CDR2 FYNNEI. The CDR3 loop spans 18 amino acids. This CDR3 reads CASSDPGLAGGPSDTQYF. Here the CDR3 DNA reads TGTGCCAGCAGCGACCCGGGACTAGCGGGAGGGCCATCAGATACGCAGTATTTT.

This clonotype occurred a few times. The genes are TRBV5-1 and TRBJ1-1; D is ambiguous. V lost 0 bases to trimming and J lost 4 bases, with 10 bases between them. Germline CDR1 and CDR2: SGHRS and YFSETQ. CDR3 length: 14 residues. The CDR3 is CASSLVRETTEAFF. The CDR3 DNA follows: TGCGCCAGCAGCTTGGTTCGGGAGACCACTGAAGCTTTCTTT.

The chain employs TRBV7-9 and TRBJ2-1, with a weak D call TRBD1 (5 bases). Trimming removed 5 bases at V and 6 bases at J, with 11 bases between. Germline CDR1 SEHNR, CDR2 FQNEAQ (reference sequence). This CDR3 has 13 residues. The CDR3 here is CASSQGSPNEQFF. The CDR3 DNA reads as TGTGCCAGCAGCCAGGGATCGCCCAATGAGCAGTTCTTC.

V is TRBV6-5 and J is TRBJ1-2, with a possible D match to TRBD1 (5 bases). Trimming cost V 5 bases and J 2 bases, with 18 bases left between them. This CDR3 is built from 16 residues. Germline values: CDR1 MNHEY, CDR2 SVGAGI. This CDR3 is CASSPQRGRGNYGYTF. The CDR3 coding sequence is TGTGCCAGCAGTCCACAGCGGGGACGGGGAAACTATGGCTACACCTTC.

There are a few counts of this clonotype. The V and J genes are TRBV12-3 or TRBV12-4 and TRBJ2-1; 11 bases are shared with TRBD2. The CDR3 runs 15 residues. V was pared by 10 bases and J by 8 bases, with 13 bases of the junction left unmatched. The CDR3 DNA reads TGTGCCACCACGACTAGCGGGGTATTTGTGGATGAGCAGTTCTTC. This gives the protein CATTTSGVFVDEQFF.

V and J are TRBV6-5 and TRBJ2-7; TRBD1 or TRBD2 may be the D gene (5 bases each). Trimming cost V 4 bases and J 0 bases, with 22 bases left between them. Germline CDR1 MNHEY, CDR2 SVGAGI. The CDR3 is 18 residues long. CDR3 amino acids: CASSWGFFQGLSSYEQYF. CDR3 coding DNA: TGTGCCAGCAGTTGGGGGTTTTTCCAGGGCCTGAGCTCCTACGAGCAGTACTTC.

V is TRBV6-1 and J is TRBJ2-7; possibly TRBD1 for D (5 bases). The V end lost 1 base, the J end lost 3 bases, and 10 bases lay between the germline ends. Germline loops: CDR1 MNHNS, CDR2 SASEGT. This CDR3 is 14 amino acids long. The CDR3 bases are TGTGCCAGCAGTGAAGTCGGCAGGGACTACGAGCAGTACTTC. Translated, it gives CASSEVGRDYEQYF.

The chain joins TRBV19 to TRBJ2-3; a weak D match, TRBD1 (5 bases). V shed 4 bases and J shed 4 bases, with 21 bases lying between them. Germline assignment: CDR1 LNHDA and CDR2 SQIVND (reference sequence). The CDR3 has 17 amino acids. CDR3 sequence reads: CASSTDRPPRRPDTQYF. For the CDR3, the DNA is TGTGCCAGTAGTACCGACAGACCGCCAAGGCGACCAGATACGCAGTATTTT.

The chain carries TRBV5-5 and TRBJ2-6; D uncertain. Germline CDR1 and CDR2: SGHKS and YYEKEE (reference sequence). V was clipped by 6 bases and J by 1 base, with 8 bases between them. The CDR3 totals 14 residues. CDR3 sequence reads: CASIRDSGANVLTF. CDR3 coding DNA: TGTGCCAGCATAAGGGATTCTGGGGCCAACGTCCTGACTTTC.

V gene TRBV7-8 combines with J gene TRBJ2-1; 9 bases fit TRBD2. The length of the CDR3 is 16 residues. Germline loops: CDR1 SGHVS, CDR2 FQNEAQ. V dropped 5 bases and J dropped 8; count of bases not matched to a gene: 13. DNA of the CDR3: TGTGCCAGCAGCCCCCCGGTAGCGGGAGCCCGGGATGAGCAGTTCTTC. Protein sequence: CASSPPVAGARDEQFF. Combining the CDR3 with reference TRBV7-8 and TRBJ2-1 gives the whole variable domain GAGVSQSPRYKVAKRGQDVALRCDPISGHVSLFWYQQALGQGPEFLTYFQNEAQLDKSGLPSDRFFAERPEGSVSTLKIQRTQQEDSAVYLCASSPPVAGARDEQFFGPGTRLTVL.

The gene calls are TRBV20-1 and TRBJ1-1; TRBD1 agrees at 8 bases. CDR3 length: 13 residues. The V and J ends lost 5 bases and 5 bases, in that order; junction bases with no gene match: 7. CDR1 and CDR2 from the germline V gene are DFQATT and SNEGSKA (reference sequence). The CDR3: CSALQGDRTEAFF. For the CDR3, the DNA is TGCAGTGCTCTACAGGGGGATCGGACTGAAGCTTTCTTT.

This clonotype occurred many times. This CDR3 reads CASSLPGTEAFF. The DNA for the CDR3 is TGTGCCAGCAGCTTACCCGGCACTGAAGCTTTCTTT. The chain recombines TRBV7-9 with TRBJ1-1; D unresolved. The CDR3 runs 12 residues. V lost 2 bases to trimming and J lost 4 bases, with 5 bases between them. Germline V CDR1 and CDR2: SEHNR, FQNEAQ (reference sequence).

This clonotype was seen only a few times. This rearrangement joins TRBV30 to TRBJ2-5; the D gene is possibly TRBD1 (6 bases). The CDR3 totals 15 residues. Germline loops: CDR1 GTSNPN, CDR2 SVGIG (reference sequence). Between the trimmed V and J ends, which lost 4 bases and 0 bases, there was a span of 15 bases. The CDR3 sequence: CAWNRGTSDQETQYF. DNA for the CDR3: TGTGCCTGGAATAGGGGGACCAGTGACCAAGAGACCCAGTACTTC.

V and J are TRBV12-3 or TRBV12-4 and TRBJ2-2; the D is unclear. V lost 5 bases, J lost 3 bases, and 7 bases lay in between. The CDR3 runs to 13 residues. The CDR3 region is CASSPSYTGELFF. The CDR3 coding sequence is TGTGCCAGCAGTCCCTCCTACACCGGGGAGCTGTTTTTT.

This CDR3 reads CASSEEDQPQHF. CDR3 sequence (DNA): TGTGCCAGCAGTGAAGAAGATCAGCCCCAGCATTTT. The chain joins TRBV25-1 to TRBJ1-5; D call uncertain. Germline V gene data show CDR1 as MGHDK and CDR2 as SYGVNS. Trimming pared 2 bases from V and 5 bases from J, leaving 4 bases between. The CDR3 is 12 amino acids.

This clonotype was counted a few times. The rearrangement uses TRBV5-1 and TRBJ2-3; 7 nucleotides match TRBD1. Per the germline V gene, CDR1 is SGHRS and CDR2 is YFSETQ. Unmatched junction bases numbered 7, after V lost 0 bases and J lost 0 bases. CDR3 length: 17 residues. For the CDR3, the DNA is TGCGCCAGCAGCTTGGCAAAGGGGGCGGCGAGCACAGATACGCAGTATTTT. Protein: CASSLAKGAASTDTQYF.

This clonotype was found a few times. This rearrangement joins TRBV7-9 to TRBJ1-6, with 9 nucleotides matching TRBD1. Germline V gene lookup returns CDR1 SEHNR and CDR2 FQNEAQ (reference sequence). The J segment lost 13 bases and the V segment lost 0 bases, leaving 7 bases of the junction unmatched. This CDR3 is built from 15 residues. The CDR3 reads CASSLATGGLTPLHF. In DNA, the CDR3 is TGTGCCAGCAGCTTAGCAACAGGGGGCTTGACCCCCCTCCACTTT. Full variable domain (remainder filled in from reference TRBV7-9 and TRBJ1-6): DTGVSQNPRHKITKRGQNVTFRCDPISEHNRLYWYRQTLGQGPEFLTYFQNEAQLEKSRLLSDRFSAERPKGSFSTLEIQRTEQGDSAMYLCASSLATGGLTPLHFGNGTRLTVT.

This clonotype was found a few times. The chain links TRBV13 to TRBJ2-7; 7 positions agree with TRBD2. J gave up 7 bases and V 0 bases, and 9 bases lay outside the gene matches. Germline assignment: CDR1 PRHDT and CDR2 FYEKMQ (reference sequence). The CDR3 is 15 residues long. The CDR3 spells CASSLGGGPADEQYF. As DNA, the CDR3 is TGTGCCAGCAGCTTAGGGGGAGGGCCGGCAGATGAGCAGTACTTC.

This clonotype came up a few times. The chain uses TRBV4-1 and TRBJ2-2, with TRBD1 as a possible D gene (5 bases). Germline V gives CDR1 MGHRA, CDR2 YSYEKL. V was clipped by 4 bases and J by 6 bases, with 9 bases between them. CDR3 size: 13 residues. CDR3 loop: CASSLRQPGELFF. The CDR3 DNA is TGCGCCAGCAGCCTAAGACAGCCCGGGGAGCTGTTTTTT.

This clonotype came up a few times. The rearrangement uses TRBV6-6 and TRBJ1-4; tentative D call: TRBD1 (5 bases). The germline V and J ends were trimmed by 5 bases and 8 bases, with 6 bases remaining between them. The CDR3 is 11 amino acids. Germline CDR1 and CDR2: MNHNY and SVGAGI (reference sequence). The CDR3 DNA reads TGTGCCAGCAGTCGACAGGAAAAACTGTTTTTT. Its protein product is CASSRQEKLFF.